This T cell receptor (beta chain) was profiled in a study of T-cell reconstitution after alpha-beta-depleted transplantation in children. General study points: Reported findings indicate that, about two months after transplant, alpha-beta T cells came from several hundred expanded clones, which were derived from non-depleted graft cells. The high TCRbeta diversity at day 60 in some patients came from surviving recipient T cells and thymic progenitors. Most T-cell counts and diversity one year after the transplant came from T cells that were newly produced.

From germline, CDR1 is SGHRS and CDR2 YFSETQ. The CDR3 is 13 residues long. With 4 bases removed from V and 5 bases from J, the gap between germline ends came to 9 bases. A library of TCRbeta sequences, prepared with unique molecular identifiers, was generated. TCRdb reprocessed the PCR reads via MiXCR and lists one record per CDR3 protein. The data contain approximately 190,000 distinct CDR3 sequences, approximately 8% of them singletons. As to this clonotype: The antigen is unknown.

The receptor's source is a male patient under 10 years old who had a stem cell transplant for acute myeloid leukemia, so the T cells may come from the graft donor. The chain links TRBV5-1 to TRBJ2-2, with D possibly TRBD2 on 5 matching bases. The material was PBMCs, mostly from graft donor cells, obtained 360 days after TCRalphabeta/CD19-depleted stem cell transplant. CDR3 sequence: CASSARETGELFF. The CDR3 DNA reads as TGCGCCAGCAGCGCGAGGGAAACCGGGGAGCTGTTTTTT.